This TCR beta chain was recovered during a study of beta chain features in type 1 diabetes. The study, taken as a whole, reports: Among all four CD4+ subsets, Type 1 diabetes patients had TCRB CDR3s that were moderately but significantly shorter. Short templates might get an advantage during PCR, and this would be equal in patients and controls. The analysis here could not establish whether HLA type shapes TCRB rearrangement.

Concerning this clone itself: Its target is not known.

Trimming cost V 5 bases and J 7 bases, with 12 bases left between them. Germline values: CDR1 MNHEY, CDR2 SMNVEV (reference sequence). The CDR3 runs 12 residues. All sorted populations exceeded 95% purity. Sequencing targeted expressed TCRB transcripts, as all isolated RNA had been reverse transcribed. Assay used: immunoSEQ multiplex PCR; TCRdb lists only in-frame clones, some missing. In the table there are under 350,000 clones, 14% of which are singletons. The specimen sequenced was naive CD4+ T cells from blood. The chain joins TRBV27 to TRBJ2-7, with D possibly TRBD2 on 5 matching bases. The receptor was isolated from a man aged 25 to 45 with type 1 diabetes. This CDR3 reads CASSRSGVEQYF. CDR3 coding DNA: TGTGCCAGCAGTCGGTCCGGGGTAGAGCAGTACTTC.